What follows describes a single T cell receptor (beta chain). In the source study's methods: The assay estimated nucleated cells by amplifying reference gene primers. The method was immunoSEQ multiplex PCR; TCRdb's version includes in-frame clones alone and lacks a portion of them. That table supplies the V and J calls and clone size; D and trimming were determined from the DNA. The sample holds about 430,000 clones, approximately 91% seen once. This entry belongs to a study of blood T cell repertoires in COVID-19. Overall study context: Sites across the United States, Italy and Spain contributed samples from acute and convalescent COVID-19.

This CDR3 has 15 residues. Germline V gene sequence: CDR1 SEHNR, CDR2 FQNEAQ (reference sequence). V was clipped by 5 bases and J by 0 bases, with 13 bases between them. Ages ranged from about 18 to 90 years, with residence in some 25 US areas. Exposed study participants had met a COVID-19 case within 2 weeks before entry. V and J are TRBV7-9 and TRBJ1-1; D is uncertain. The clonotype originates from a woman between 18 and 29 years old who had been exposed to COVID-19. Sequenced: PBMCs or T cells enriched from blood (not recorded which). This chain's CDR3 is CASSTTVPMNTEAFF. CDR3 bases: TGTGCCAGCAGCACCACGGTCCCCATGAACACTGAAGCTTTCTTT.